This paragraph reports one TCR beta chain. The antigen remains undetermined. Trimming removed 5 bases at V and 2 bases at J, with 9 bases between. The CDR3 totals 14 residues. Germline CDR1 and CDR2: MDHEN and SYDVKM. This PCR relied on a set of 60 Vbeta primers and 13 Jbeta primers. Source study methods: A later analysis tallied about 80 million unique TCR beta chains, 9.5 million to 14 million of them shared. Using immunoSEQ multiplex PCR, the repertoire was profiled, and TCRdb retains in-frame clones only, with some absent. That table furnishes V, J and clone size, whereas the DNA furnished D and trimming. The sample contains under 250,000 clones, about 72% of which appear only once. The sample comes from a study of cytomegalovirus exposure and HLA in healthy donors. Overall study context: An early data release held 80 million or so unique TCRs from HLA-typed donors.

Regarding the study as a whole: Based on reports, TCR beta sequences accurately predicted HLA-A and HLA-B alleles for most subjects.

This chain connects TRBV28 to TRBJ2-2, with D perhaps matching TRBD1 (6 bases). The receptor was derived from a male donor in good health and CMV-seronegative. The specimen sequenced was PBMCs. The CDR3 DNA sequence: TGTGCCAGCAGTAGACAGGTTAACACCGGGGAGCTGTTTTTT. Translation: CASSRQVNTGELFF.